Listed here are 14 T cell receptor beta chains from one sample, sequenced in a study of blood T cell repertoires in COVID-19. Here immunoSEQ multiplex PCR was the method, and the copy in TCRdb shows in-frame clones only, minus some. The profile shows some 270,000 clones, about 91% of them singletons. Sequenced: peripheral blood. The receptors here all came from a woman aged 40 to 50 who had recovered from COVID-19.

The V gene is TRBV30, the J gene TRBJ1-5; 8 bases fit TRBD1. The CDR3 runs 13 residues. Germline CDR1 GTSNPN, CDR2 SVGIG (reference sequence). V lost 2 bases to trimming and J lost 7 bases; unmatched junction nucleotides: 4. The CDR3 reads CAWSNGQGQPQHF. Here the CDR3 DNA reads TGTGCCTGGAGTAACGGACAGGGACAGCCCCAGCATTTT.

The chain combines TRBV19 with TRBJ2-3; the match to TRBD2 covers 13 bases. The J segment lost 2 bases and the V segment lost 7 bases, leaving 6 bases of the junction unmatched. CDR1 is LNHDA and CDR2 is SQIVND in the germline V gene (reference sequence). This CDR3 has 16 amino acids. CDR3 sequence: CASMRLAGGITDTQYF. The DNA of the CDR3 is TGTGCCAGTATGAGACTAGCGGGAGGTATCACAGATACGCAGTATTTT.

The chain uses TRBV4-3 and TRBJ2-3, with D possibly being TRBD2 (6 bases). This CDR3 is built from 15 residues. Germline loops: CDR1 LGHNA, CDR2 YSLEER. The V and J ends lost 3 bases and 4 bases respectively, with 14 bases between them. The CDR3 region is CASSHRLGEADTQYF. Written as DNA, the CDR3 is TGCGCCAGCAGCCATAGACTAGGGGAGGCAGATACGCAGTATTTT.

This clone came up a few times. V gene TRBV4-1 combines with J gene TRBJ2-1; TRBD1 aligns across 7 bases. V trimming: 1 base; J trimming: 7 bases; junction bases outside the gene matches: 16. Germline values: CDR1 MGHRA, CDR2 YSYEKL. This CDR3 is 18 amino acids long. The DNA for the CDR3 is TGCGCCAGCAGCCAAGCCGCGAACCGGGACAGAGGTAGTAATGAGCAGTTCTTC. This translates into CASSQAANRDRGSNEQFF.

The V call is TRBV19, the J call TRBJ2-3; D is perhaps TRBD1 (6 bases). This CDR3 comprises 14 residues. The V end lost 4 bases, the J end lost 7 bases, and 15 bases lay between the germline ends. CDR1 and CDR2 from the germline V gene are LNHDA and SQIVND (reference sequence). Written as DNA, the CDR3 is TGTGCCAGTAGTACCCAGGACAGTCGGAATACGCAGTATTTT. This gives the protein CASSTQDSRNTQYF.

The rearrangement links TRBV6-5 to TRBJ1-2, with TRBD1 matching 7 bases. The junction had 5 bases not matched to a gene; V was cut back by 6 bases and J by 4 bases. CDR3 length: 13 residues. The germline V gene encodes CDR1 MNHEY and CDR2 SVGAGI. Here the CDR3 DNA reads TGTGCCAGCAGAATAGGACAGGCCTATGGCTACACCTTC. This translates into CASRIGQAYGYTF.

The chain links TRBV19 to TRBJ2-2, with 10 bases identical to TRBD2. The V gene's germline CDR1 is LNHDA and CDR2 SQIVND (reference sequence). The CDR3 length is 15 residues. With V trimmed by 4 bases and J by 1 base, 0 bases remained unmatched. Written as DNA, the CDR3 is TGTGCCAGTAGTAGGACTAGCGGGAACACCGGGGAGCTGTTTTTT. Protein sequence: CASSRTSGNTGELFF.

The J gene is TRBJ1-3, the V gene TRBV28; no reliable D call. This CDR3 region has 12 residues. The V gene lost 7 bases and the J gene lost 0 bases, with 4 bases spanning the gap. The germline V gene has CDR1 MDHEN and CDR2 SYDVKM. CDR3 in amino acids: CASTSSGNTIYF. DNA of the CDR3: TGTGCCAGCACCTCCTCTGGAAACACCATATATTTT.

The chain is built from TRBV6-5 and TRBJ2-1; 7 positions match TRBD2. V shed 8 bases, J shed 5 bases, and the junction held 6 bases outside the gene matches. The CDR3 runs 13 residues. Germline CDR1 and CDR2: MNHEY and SVGAGI. CDR3 region: CASGNRGDNEQFF. The CDR3 DNA reads as TGTGCCAGCGGGAACCGGGGGGACAATGAGCAGTTCTTC.

This rearrangement joins TRBV10-3 to TRBJ1-3; weak D call: TRBD1 (5 bases). Deletions cut 6 bases from V and 0 bases from J, with 9 bases between. Germline V gene data show CDR1 as ENHRY and CDR2 as SYGVKD. The CDR3 totals 14 residues. The CDR3 bases are TGTGCCATCAGACCCGACAGCTCTGGAAACACCATATATTTT. Translating gives CAIRPDSSGNTIYF.

The chain is built from TRBV5-4 and TRBJ1-4; D gene unclear. The V end lost 6 bases, the J end lost 0 bases, and 12 bases lay between the germline ends. From germline, CDR1 is SGHNT and CDR2 YYREEE (reference sequence). The length of the CDR3 is 15 residues. CDR3 sequence reads: CASNLAGATNEKLFF. Written as DNA, the CDR3 is TGTGCCAGCAACCTTGCCGGTGCAACTAATGAAAAACTGTTTTTT.

The J gene is TRBJ2-7, the V gene TRBV3-1 (or the pseudogene TRBV3-2), with TRBD2 matching 8 bases. V was clipped by 1 base and J by 7 bases; unmatched bases: 6. There are 14 residues in the CDR3. Germline CDR1 and CDR2: LGHDT and YNNKEL (reference sequence). The CDR3, as DNA: TGTGCCAGCAGCCAAGGCACGGGGGGGCGAGAGCAGTACTTC. This encodes CASSQGTGGREQYF.

V and J are TRBV7-6 and TRBJ2-7; the match to TRBD1 covers 8 bases. This CDR3 has 15 amino acids. Germline V lookup: CDR1 SGHVS, CDR2 FNYEAQ. V shed 1 base and J 5 bases; nucleotides not matched to a gene: 7. CDR3 sequence: CASSLEDRERNEQYF. The CDR3 DNA follows: TGTGCCAGCAGCTTAGAGGACAGGGAACGCAACGAGCAGTACTTC.

V gene TRBV2 combines with J gene TRBJ2-3; no definite D call. CDR1 and CDR2 (germline): SNHLY, FYNNEI. The CDR3 has 12 residues. Trimming shortened V by 11 bases and J by 3 bases, and 12 bases separated the two germline ends. The CDR3 region is CARANITDTQYF. CDR3 DNA: TGTGCCCGCGCAAATATAACAGATACGCAGTATTTT.